Listed below are T cell receptor beta chains from one sample, sequenced in a study of T cell changes during pregnancy in multiple sclerosis. The method was immunoSEQ multiplex PCR; TCRdb's version includes in-frame clones alone and lacks a portion of them. The sample yields tens of thousands of clones, 90% to 95% seen once. Here the sequenced sample was CD4+ T cells from peripheral blood mononuclear cells, taken in the third trimester of pregnancy. Receptors originate from a female donor in good health, enrolled as a control in a pregnancy study. Each CDR3 is given with its conserved first and last residue. D genes are given only for firm matches. Part of the rows lack a size; the others show once, few, many or a class for expanded clones.

v_call	clone_size	d_call	j_call	cdr3_aa	cdr3_nt
TRBV30	once	NA	TRBJ1-5	CAWSATNSNQPQHF	TGTGCCTGGAGCGCTACCAATAGCAATCAGCCCCAGCATTTT
TRBV7-2	NA	NA	TRBJ2-1	CASSFFQGGEQFF	TGTGCCAGCAGCTTCTTCCAGGGAGGTGAGCAGTTCTTC
TRBV30	NA	TRBD1	TRBJ1-4	CAWTPMGRTGTEKLFF	TGTGCCTGGACCCCCATGGGCCGGACAGGGACGGAAAAACTGTTTTTT
TRBV4-3	NA	NA	TRBJ1-2	CASSQAAQGVNYGYTF	TGCGCCAGCAGCCAAGCCGCGCAGGGTGTTAACTATGGCTACACCTTC
TRBV6-5	NA	NA	TRBJ1-5	CASSYRAGDQPQHF	TGTGCCAGCAGTTACCGGGCAGGGGATCAGCCCCAGCATTTT
TRBV7-2	NA	TRBD1	TRBJ1-6	CASSSGQGANSPLHF	TGTGCCAGCAGCTCGGGACAGGGGGCGAATTCACCCCTCCACTTT
TRBV19	NA	NA	TRBJ1-3	CASSIRGGFGNTIYF	TGTGCCAGTAGTATACGAGGAGGGTTCGGAAACACCATATATTTT
TRBV6-6	NA	TRBD2	TRBJ2-7	CASTTGGVYEQYF	TGTGCCAGCACAACGGGGGGGGTCTACGAGCAGTACTTC
TRBV27	NA	TRBD1	TRBJ2-7	CASSSPHRDSSYEQYF	TGTGCCAGCAGTTCACCTCACCGGGACAGCAGTTACGAGCAGTACTTC
TRBV9	NA	NA	TRBJ2-5	CASSVRGTQETQYF	TGTGCCAGCAGCGTAAGGGGTACCCAAGAGACCCAGTACTTC
TRBV4-1	NA	TRBD2	TRBJ2-5	CASSQGGLGGSETQYF	TGCGCCAGCAGCCAAGGGGGTTTGGGGGGGTCGGAGACCCAGTACTTC
TRBV6-4	NA	TRBD1	TRBJ2-2	CASGRDRATNTGELFF	TGTGCCAGCGGACGAGACAGGGCCACGAACACCGGGGAGCTGTTTTTT
TRBV28	NA	TRBD2	TRBJ2-1	CASSLGGSSYNEQFF	TGTGCCAGCAGTTTAGGCGGGAGCTCCTACAATGAGCAGTTCTTC
TRBV4-1	NA	NA	TRBJ2-7	CASSQSTGTSYEQYF	TGCGCCAGCAGCCAGTCTACAGGGACATCCTACGAGCAGTACTTC
TRBV7-2	NA	NA	TRBJ2-7	CASSLSLIYEQYF	TGTGCCAGCAGCCTAAGCCTAATCTACGAGCAGTACTTC
TRBV30	NA	TRBD2	TRBJ2-2	CAWSVGGSTGELFF	TGTGCCTGGAGTGTGGGGGGGTCGACCGGGGAGCTGTTTTTT
TRBV7-2	NA	TRBD1	TRBJ2-7	CASSLAGTGYYEQYF	TGTGCCAGCAGCTTAGCGGGGACAGGGTACTACGAGCAGTACTTC
TRBV2	once	NA	TRBJ1-2	CASSENRPAGAHGYTF	TGTGCCAGCAGTGAGAATCGCCCGGCAGGGGCCCATGGCTACACCTTC
TRBV6-5	NA	TRBD2	TRBJ2-1	CASSVLAGPYNEQFF	TGTGCCAGCAGCGTGCTAGCGGGGCCCTACAATGAGCAGTTCTTC
TRBV5-4	NA	TRBD2	TRBJ2-3	CASSFYSGGLNTQYF	TGTGCCAGCAGCTTCTATAGCGGGGGCCTTAATACGCAGTATTTT
TRBV7-2	NA	NA	TRBJ1-3	CASSLGRGNTIYF	TGTGCCAGCAGCTTAGGTCGGGGAAACACCATATATTTT
TRBV19	NA	NA	TRBJ2-1	CASSMERGYNEQFF	TGTGCCAGTAGTATGGAACGGGGGTACAATGAGCAGTTCTTC
TRBV5-1	NA	NA	TRBJ2-7	CASRRQITGYEQYF	TGCGCCAGCAGACGACAAATTACGGGATACGAGCAGTACTTC
TRBV29-1	NA	TRBD2	TRBJ2-5	CSVRGASGGYGETQYF	TGCAGCGTTCGAGGGGCTAGCGGGGGTTACGGAGAGACCCAGTACTTC
TRBV7-3	NA	TRBD1	TRBJ1-1	CASSSGQGNTEAFF	TGTGCCAGCAGCTCGGGACAGGGGAACACTGAAGCTTTCTTT
TRBV7-3	NA	NA	TRBJ2-2	CASSLSVSGTGELFF	TGTGCCAGCAGCTTAAGTGTATCCGGCACCGGGGAGCTGTTTTTT
TRBV19	few	NA	TRBJ1-6	CASRPGQYNSPLHF	TGTGCCAGTAGACCGGGACAATATAATTCACCCCTCCACTTT
TRBV19	NA	NA	TRBJ1-5	CASSMMGRAAPQHF	TGTGCCAGTAGTATGATGGGGAGGGCTGCGCCCCAGCATTTT
TRBV5-1	NA	NA	TRBJ1-1	CASSLYAGSGTEAFF	TGCGCCAGCAGCTTGTATGCAGGGTCAGGGACTGAAGCTTTCTTT